The 13 T cell receptor beta chains presented below share a single source sample, sequenced in a study of blood T cell repertoires in COVID-19. Assay used: immunoSEQ multiplex PCR; TCRdb lists only in-frame clones, some missing. The data contain roughly 100,000 clones, roughly 80% of them singletons. Sequencing was performed on peripheral blood. The receptors derive from a man aged 60-69 years with acute or convalescent COVID-19.

V gene TRBV4-1 combines with J gene TRBJ2-7, with D possibly being TRBD1 (6 bases). CDR1 and CDR2 from the germline V gene are MGHRA and YSYEKL. CDR3 length: 13 amino acids. Trimming shortened V by 8 bases and J by 4 bases, and 15 bases separated the two germline ends. In nucleotides, the CDR3 is TGCGCCAGCGGACGGGACATTTATTACGAGCAGTACTTC. Translation gives CASGRDIYYEQYF.

The chain joins TRBV5-6 to TRBJ2-7, with D possibly being TRBD2 (7 bases). The CDR3 has 15 residues. V was trimmed by 0 bases and J by 7 bases, leaving 17 bases between them. Germline V lookup: CDR1 SGHDT, CDR2 YYEEEE. The CDR3: CASSLVRGASWEQYF. The CDR3 DNA reads TGTGCCAGCAGCTTGGTCCGGGGGGCGTCGTGGGAGCAGTACTTC.

The chain has TRBV9 and TRBJ2-7; 7 bases agree with TRBD2. V lost 0 bases, J lost 2 bases, and 2 bases stayed unmatched. The CDR3 covers 14 residues. Per the germline V gene, CDR1 is SGDLS and CDR2 is YYNGEE. This chain's CDR3 is CASSVAGGTYEQYF. As DNA, the CDR3 is TGTGCCAGCAGCGTAGCGGGGGGAACCTACGAGCAGTACTTC.

CDR3: CASSDVIGGRGNMGELFF. The CDR3 nucleotides read TGTGCCAGCAGTGACGTAATAGGTGGCAGGGGTAATATGGGGGAGCTGTTTTTT. V gene TRBV25-1 combines with J gene TRBJ2-2; the D gene is possibly TRBD1 (6 bases). CDR3 length equals 18 residues. V dropped 3 bases and J dropped 8 bases, with 25 bases sitting between them. Germline V gene lookup returns CDR1 MGHDK and CDR2 SYGVNS.

The chain employs TRBV28 and TRBJ1-2; the D is unclear. The CDR3 sequence is 12 residues long. V gave up 3 bases and J gave up 5 bases, with 7 bases separating them. The germline V gene has CDR1 MDHEN and CDR2 SYDVKM. The DNA for the CDR3 is TGTGCCAGCAGTTTCCCCCGTTATGGCTACACCTTC. Translated: CASSFPRYGYTF.

V and J are TRBV28 and TRBJ1-4; D not certain. CDR3 length: 15 residues. The V and J ends lost 3 bases and 3 bases respectively, with 11 bases between them. Germline CDR1 MDHEN, CDR2 SYDVKM. CDR3 region: CASSFRGASNEKLFF. CDR3 in DNA: TGTGCCAGCAGTTTTCGGGGAGCTTCTAATGAAAAACTGTTTTTT.

V gene TRBV5-1 combines with J gene TRBJ2-7, with 8 bases that match TRBD1. J was trimmed by 5 bases and V by 4 bases; bases with no gene match: 8. The length of the CDR3 is 14 residues. Germline loops: CDR1 SGHRS, CDR2 YFSETQ. The CDR3 sequence is CASSEGQGGDEQYF. The CDR3 DNA reads as TGCGCCAGCAGCGAAGGACAGGGAGGCGACGAGCAGTACTTC.

V and J are TRBV2 and TRBJ2-6, with 10 bases matching TRBD1. CDR1 and CDR2 (germline): SNHLY, FYNNEI. With 10 bases clipped from V and 1 base from J, the junction kept 7 bases outside the gene matches. This CDR3 is 16 amino acids long. CDR3 in amino acids: CANSRDRGSGANVLTF. In DNA form, the CDR3 reads TGTGCCAACAGCCGGGACAGGGGTTCTGGGGCCAACGTCCTGACTTTC. Full variable domain (rest looked up from reference TRBV2 and TRBJ2-6): EPEVTQTPSHQVTQMGQEVILRCVPISNHLYFYWYRQILGQKVEFLVSFYNNEISEKSEIFDDQFSVERPDGSNFTLKIRSTKLEDSAMYFCANSRDRGSGANVLTFGAGSRLTVL.

This clone was seen just once. The chain joins TRBV5-1 to TRBJ2-3; possible D gene TRBD1, 6 bases. This CDR3 contains 15 residues. Trimming shortened V by 1 base and J by 6 bases, and 15 bases separated the two germline ends. The germline CDR1 and CDR2 sequences are SGHRS and YFSETQ. The CDR3 bases are TGCGCCAGCAGCTTGTATACAGGGATTGCCGATACGCAGTATTTT. Protein product: CASSLYTGIADTQYF.

Here the CDR3 reads CASSPDREGGYTF. The CDR3 DNA follows: TGCGCCAGCAGCCCCGACAGGGAAGGTGGCTACACCTTC. The rearrangement uses TRBV5-1 and TRBJ1-2, with 7 bases lining up with TRBD1. Germline-derived CDR1 and CDR2 are SGHRS and YFSETQ. Unmatched junction bases numbered 7, after V lost 4 bases and J lost 7 bases. The CDR3 is made up of 13 amino acids.

J is TRBJ1-1 and V is TRBV7-8; perhaps TRBD1 as D (5 bases). This CDR3 is built from 18 residues. Germline V gene sequence: CDR1 SGHVS, CDR2 FQNEAQ. Trimming took 5 bases from V and 0 from J, leaving 22 bases between them. CDR3 sequence: CASSPIGGRVGMNTEAFF. The CDR3 nucleotides are TGTGCCAGCAGCCCTATCGGGGGGAGGGTTGGGATGAACACTGAAGCTTTCTTT.

The gene calls are TRBV6-5 and TRBJ2-3, with 10 bases that match TRBD2. V was pared by 6 bases and J by 2 bases, with 5 bases of the junction left unmatched. The CDR3 extends over 15 amino acids. Looked up from germline, CDR1 is MNHEY and CDR2 is SVGAGI. CDR3 in DNA: TGTGCCAGCAGAATAGCGGGAGGCCCCACAGATACGCAGTATTTT. It translates to CASRIAGGPTDTQYF.

This clone was picked up one time. The chain uses TRBV19 and TRBJ2-7; D remains ambiguous. The V end lost 6 bases, the J end lost 6 bases, and 6 bases lay between the germline ends. Germline V gives CDR1 LNHDA, CDR2 SQIVND (reference sequence). This CDR3 has 10 amino acids. As DNA, the CDR3 is TGTGCCAGTAGATCAGGCGAGCAGTACGTC. This sequence encodes CASRSGEQYV.